The entry below gives a single T cell receptor beta chain sequence along with its context. Antigen unknown. Germline assignment: CDR1 KGHSH and CDR2 LQKENI. This CDR3 region has 17 residues. Trimming at V came to 1 base and at J to 5 bases, leaving 6 bases not matched to a gene. The sample is drawn from a study of graft-versus-host responses after intestinal transplantation. Study-level background: All of the recipients had induction that used anti-thymocyte globulin, then tacrolimus and steroids for about 3 years.

Produced via immunoSEQ multiplex PCR; TCRdb's table is partial and in-frame only. Here the sample spans about 99,000 clones, over 85% being singletons. The source is a human donor who received an intestinal transplant. The chain has TRBV18 and TRBJ2-1, with TRBD1 identical over 12 bases. The sample here was unstimulated CD8+ T cells sorted from spleen or lymph node cells, taken before intestinal transplant. The CDR3 DNA follows: TGTGCCAGCTCACCACTAGGGACAGGGGGCGTCAACAATGAGCAGTTCTTC. This sequence encodes CASSPLGTGGVNNEQFF.